The 7 T cell receptor beta chains given below trace back to one sample, sequenced in a study of sequential checkpoint blockade in melanoma (dated by TCRdb to 2018 to 2020). The library was obtained by the immunoSEQ multiplex PCR assay. TCRdb holds this immuneACCESS table with in-frame rearrangements only. Some clones are missing; in checked studies, unresolved V genes explain under half, and the rest has no known cause. The table for this sample lists 10,000 or so clones; more than 25% of them were counted only once. The ten largest make up over 25% of the sample. According to the study, the label for this sample's treatment or condition signals: randomized to nivolumab then ipilimumab (arm A) or the reverse (arm B). The sequencing used tumor tissue (inferred from file names), collected from a patient given nivolumab and ipilimumab in sequence. The receptors derive from a human donor with melanoma.

This chain connects TRBV18 to TRBJ1-1, with unresolved D. Germline V gives CDR1 KGHSH, CDR2 LQKENI. Between the trimmed V and J ends, which lost 3 bases and 2 bases, there was a span of 4 bases. The CDR3 has 12 residues. The CDR3 spells CASSPQNTEAFF. CDR3 DNA: TGTGCCAGCTCACCGCAAAACACTGAAGCTTTCTTT. The full variable domain, with the rest looked up from reference TRBV18 and TRBJ1-1, is NAGVMQNPRHLVRRRGQEARLRCSPMKGHSHVYWYRQLPEEGLKFMVYLQKENIIDESGMPKERFSAEFPKEGPSILRIQQVVRGDSAAYFCASSPQNTEAFFGQGTRLTVV.

This clone was counted a few times. V gene TRBV11-3 combines with J gene TRBJ2-1; D call uncertain. Per germline, CDR1 SGHNT and CDR2 YENEEA. The CDR3 totals 14 residues. Trimming left V 0 bases short and J 5 bases short, with 8 bases between. The CDR3 here is CASSLESEHNEQFF. Here the CDR3 DNA reads TGTGCCAGCAGCTTAGAATCCGAACACAATGAGCAGTTCTTC.

This clone was detected many times. This chain uses TRBV6-8 with TRBJ1-1; perhaps TRBD1 as D (5 bases). The length of the CDR3 is 13 residues. The germline gives CDR1 MNHGY, CDR2 SAAAGT. The V and J ends lost 8 bases and 5 bases respectively, with 15 bases between them. CDR3 DNA sequence: TGTGCCAGCGGTTCAGGGTGGGGGACTGAAGCTTTCTTT. It yields the protein CASGSGWGTEAFF.

By proportion, this clone is medium-sized. The V call is TRBV11-3, the J call TRBJ1-6; 10 bases align to TRBD1. The V segment lost 5 bases and the J segment 5 bases; nucleotides outside the gene matches: 6. The CDR3 loop spans 16 amino acids. The V gene's germline CDR1 is SGHNT and CDR2 YENEEA. CDR3 amino acids: CASSMRGQGDNSPLHF. The CDR3 bases are TGTGCCAGCAGCATGCGAGGACAGGGGGATAATTCACCCCTCCACTTT.

This sequence joins TRBV6-8 and TRBJ2-2, with D hard to call. The CDR3 length is 13 residues. The ends were cut back, 7 bases at V and 6 bases at J, with 12 bases in the middle. From germline, CDR1 is MNHGY and CDR2 SAAAGT. The CDR3 bases are TGTGCCAGCACCTCGTATGGGGCCGGGGAGCTGTTTTTT. Translated: CASTSYGAGELFF.

The genes are TRBV6-8 and TRBJ2-6; D gene unclear. The CDR3 loop spans 14 amino acids. CDR1 is MNHGY, CDR2 SAAAGT, per germline. The V gene lost 7 bases and the J gene lost 0 bases, with 7 bases spanning the gap. The CDR3, as DNA: TGTGCCAGCAATTTATTCTCTGGGGCCAACGTCCTGACTTTC. This sequence encodes CASNLFSGANVLTF.

The chain recombines TRBV5-1 with TRBJ2-7; unclear D gene. V lost 7 bases and J 1 base, leaving 18 bases between the germline ends. This CDR3 spans 15 amino acids. The germline gives CDR1 SGHRS, CDR2 YFSETQ. CDR3 in amino acids: CASGLDSTVSYEQYF. The CDR3 nucleotides are TGCGCCAGCGGCCTCGATTCGACCGTATCCTACGAGCAGTACTTC.